The sequence of this T cell receptor beta chain was determined in a study of T-cell reconstitution after alpha-beta-depleted transplantation in children. Unique molecular identifiers were incorporated during preparation of the TCRbeta library. TCRdb reanalysed the PCR reads using MiXCR and keeps one entry per CDR3 protein. The data contain about 360,000 distinct CDR3 sequences, 10% to 15% of them singletons. The CDR3 spans 15 residues. The germline V gene encodes CDR1 SGDLS and CDR2 YYNGEE. J was trimmed by 0 bases and V by 7 bases; bases with no gene match: 7. This clonotype was observed many times. This chain joins TRBV9 and TRBJ2-1, with 7 bases lining up with TRBD1. The origin of this receptor is a human donor who donated a stem cell graft to a child with Fanconi anemia. The material was PBMCs, obtained from the stem cell graft. CDR3: CASSKRQGSYNEQFF. The CDR3 nucleotides read TGTGCCAGCTCGAAGAGACAGGGCTCCTACAATGAGCAGTTCTTC.